This TCR beta chain was identified during a study of T cells in Graves' hyperthyroidism and ophthalmopathy. General study findings and limits: Blood also contained most expanded thyroid clonotypes above 0.001.

The CDR3 consists of 14 residues. V was cut by 5 bases and J by 5 bases, with 13 bases left in between. The germline gives CDR1 SNHLY, CDR2 FYNNEI. Comments on this clonotype: The antigen is undetermined.

Using RNA transcripts as the source, TCR beta CDR3 regions were amplified. A set of HTBI primers served as the primers for a first-round RT-PCR of the TCR CDR3. TCRdb used MiXCR to reprocess the multiplex PCR reads, holding one entry per CDR3 protein. The sample lists hundreds of thousands of distinct CDR3 sequences; around 13% were seen once. Across 18 months, stable Graves' hyperthyroidism was marked by no progression to ophthalmopathy. Uncontrolled infection, other autoimmune disease, pregnancy or lactation excluded patients. This receptor was identified in a woman younger than 30 with Graves' hyperthyroidism. Sequencing input: blood. This chain uses TRBV2 with TRBJ1-5, with D possibly TRBD1 on 5 matching bases. The DNA for the CDR3 is TGTGCCAGCAGTTTATATCTAGGGGATCAGCCCCAGCATTTT. Protein: CASSLYLGDQPQHF. The full variable domain, rest sourced from reference TRBV2 and TRBJ1-5, is EPEVTQTPSHQVTQMGQEVILRCVPISNHLYFYWYRQILGQKVEFLVSFYNNEISEKSEIFDDQFSVERPDGSNFTLKIRSTKLEDSAMYFCASSLYLGDQPQHFGDGTRLSIL.